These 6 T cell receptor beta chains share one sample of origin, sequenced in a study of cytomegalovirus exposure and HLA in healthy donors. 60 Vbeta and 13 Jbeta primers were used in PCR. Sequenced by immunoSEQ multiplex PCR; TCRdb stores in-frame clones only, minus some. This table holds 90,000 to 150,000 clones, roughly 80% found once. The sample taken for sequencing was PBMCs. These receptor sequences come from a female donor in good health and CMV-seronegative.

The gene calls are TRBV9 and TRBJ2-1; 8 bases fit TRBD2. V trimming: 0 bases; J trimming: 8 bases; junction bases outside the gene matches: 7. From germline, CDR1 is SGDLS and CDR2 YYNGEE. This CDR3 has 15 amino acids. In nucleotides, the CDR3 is TGTGCCAGCAGCGTAGTTGGAGCGGGGGTCCATGAGCAGTTCTTC. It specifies CASSVVGAGVHEQFF. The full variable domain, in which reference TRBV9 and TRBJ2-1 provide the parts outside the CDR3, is DSGVTQTPKHLITATGQRVTLRCSPRSGDLSVYWYQQSLDQGLQFLIQYYNGEERAKGNILERFSAQQFPDLHSELNLSSLELGDSALYFCASSVVGAGVHEQFFGPGTRLTVL.

DNA for the CDR3: TGCGCCAGCAGTCCTGGGACAGGGGGCCTTGAGCTGTTTTTT. Its protein is CASSPGTGGLELFF. The V call is TRBV10-1, the J call TRBJ2-2; the match to TRBD1 covers 12 bases. Germline assignment: CDR1 WNHNN and CDR2 SYGVQD (reference sequence). V lost 5 bases to trimming and J lost 11 bases; unmatched junction nucleotides: 6. This CDR3 contains 14 residues.

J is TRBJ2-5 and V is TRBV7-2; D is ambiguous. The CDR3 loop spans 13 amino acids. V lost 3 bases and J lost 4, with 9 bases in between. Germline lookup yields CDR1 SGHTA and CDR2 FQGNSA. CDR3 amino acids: CASSFTARETQYF. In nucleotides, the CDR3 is TGTGCCAGCAGCTTTACAGCTCGAGAGACCCAGTACTTC. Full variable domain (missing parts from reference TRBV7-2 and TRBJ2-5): GAGVSQSPSNKVTEKGKDVELRCDPISGHTALYWYRQSLGQGLEFLIYFQGNSAPDKSGLPSDRFSAERTGGSVSTLTIQRTQQEDSAVYLCASSFTARETQYFGPGTRLLVL.

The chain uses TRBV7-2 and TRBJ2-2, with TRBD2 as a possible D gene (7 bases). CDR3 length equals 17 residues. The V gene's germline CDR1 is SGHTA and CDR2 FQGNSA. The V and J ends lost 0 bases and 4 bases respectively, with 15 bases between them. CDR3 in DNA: TGTGCCAGCAGCTTAGCGGGGGGGCCCCTAGGCACCGGGGAGCTGTTTTTT. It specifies CASSLAGGPLGTGELFF.

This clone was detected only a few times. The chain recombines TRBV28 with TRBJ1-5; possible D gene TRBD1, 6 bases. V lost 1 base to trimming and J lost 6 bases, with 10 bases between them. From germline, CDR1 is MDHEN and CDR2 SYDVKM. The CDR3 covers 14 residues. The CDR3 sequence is CASSLSGESQPQHF. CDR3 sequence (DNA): TGTGCCAGCAGTTTATCAGGGGAGAGTCAGCCCCAGCATTTT. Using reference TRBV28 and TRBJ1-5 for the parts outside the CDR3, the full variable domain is DVKVTQSSRYLVKRTGEKVFLECVQDMDHENMFWYRQDPGLGLRLIYFSYDVKMKEKGDIPEGYSVSREKKERFSLILESASTNQTSMYLCASSLSGESQPQHFGDGTRLSIL.

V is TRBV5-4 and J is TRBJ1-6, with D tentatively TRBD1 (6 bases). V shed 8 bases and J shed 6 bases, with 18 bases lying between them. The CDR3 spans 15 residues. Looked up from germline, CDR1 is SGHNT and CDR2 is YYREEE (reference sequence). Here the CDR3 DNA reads TGTGCCAGTGAAAAGAGGGGGGGTACTAATTCACCCCTCCACTTT. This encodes CASEKRGGTNSPLHF.